This TCR beta chain was recorded in a study of CD8 T cells in ankylosing spondylitis. Study-wide results and caveats: Within matched ankylosing spondylitis synovial fluid, disease-linked clones were reportedly significantly enriched. Blood of patients with ankylosing spondylitis appeared to be characterized by a TCR beta motif of fewer than 10 highly homologous variants.

Germline V gene data show CDR1 as SGHKS and CDR2 as YYEKEE (reference sequence). This CDR3 is 14 amino acids long. Trimming removed 2 bases at V and 8 bases at J, with 14 bases between. Quantitative 5'-RACE was performed with molecular barcodes, and it yielded the TCR beta libraries. TCRdb recomputed calls from the 5' RACE reads with MiXCR, one row per CDR3 protein. The sample has about 100,000 distinct CDR3 sequences, 8.5% to 9% seen once. This clonotype was seen a few times. Its cognate antigen is unknown. The rearrangement joins TRBV5-5 to TRBJ2-1, with a weak D call TRBD1 (5 bases). The sequencing sample was made of blood, either unsorted or a sorted T cell fraction (not recorded which). The receptor was derived from a male donor with ankylosing spondylitis or in good health (not recorded which). The CDR3 bases are TGTGCCAGCAGCTTCTTCGCAGGGTCGGATGAGCAGTTCTTC. Its translation: CASSFFAGSDEQFF.